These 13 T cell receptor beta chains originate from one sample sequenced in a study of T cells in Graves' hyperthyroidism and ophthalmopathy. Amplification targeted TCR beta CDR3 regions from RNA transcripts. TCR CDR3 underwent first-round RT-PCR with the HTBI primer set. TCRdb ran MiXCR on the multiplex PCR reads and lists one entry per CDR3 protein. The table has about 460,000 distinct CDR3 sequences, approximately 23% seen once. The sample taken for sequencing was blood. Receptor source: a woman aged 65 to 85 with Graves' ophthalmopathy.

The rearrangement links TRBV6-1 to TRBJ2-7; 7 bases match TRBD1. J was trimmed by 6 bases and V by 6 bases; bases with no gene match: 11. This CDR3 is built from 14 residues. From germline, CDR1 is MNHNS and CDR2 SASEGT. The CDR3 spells CASRLRQGFVEQYF. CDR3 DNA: TGTGCCAGCAGACTGCGACAGGGTTTCGTCGAGCAGTACTTC.

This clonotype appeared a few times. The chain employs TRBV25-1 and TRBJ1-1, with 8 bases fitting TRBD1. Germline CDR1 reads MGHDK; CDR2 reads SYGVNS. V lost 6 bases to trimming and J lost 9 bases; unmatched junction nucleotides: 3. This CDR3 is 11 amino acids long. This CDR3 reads CASRDRAKAFF. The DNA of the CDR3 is TGTGCCAGCAGGGACAGGGCAAAAGCTTTCTTT. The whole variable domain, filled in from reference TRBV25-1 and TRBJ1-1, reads EADIYQTPRYLVIGTGKKITLECSQTMGHDKMYWYQQDPGMELHLIHYSYGVNSTEKGDLSSESTVSRIRTEHFPLTLESARPSHTSQYLCASRDRAKAFFGQGTRLTVV.

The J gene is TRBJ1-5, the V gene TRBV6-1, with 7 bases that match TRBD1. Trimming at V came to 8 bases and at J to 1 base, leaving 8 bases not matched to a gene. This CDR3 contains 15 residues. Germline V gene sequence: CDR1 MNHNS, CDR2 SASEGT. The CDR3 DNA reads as TGTGCCAGCCGAGACAGGGCACAAAGCAATCAGCCCCAGCATTTT. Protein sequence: CASRDRAQSNQPQHF.

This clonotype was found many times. The CDR3, as DNA: TGCGCCAGCAGCGCGGGACCTAATGGCGATCAGCCCCAGCATTTT. Protein sequence: CASSAGPNGDQPQHF. The rearrangement links TRBV5-1 to TRBJ1-5; TRBD1 is a possible D gene (5 bases). Trimming cost V 4 bases and J 5 bases, with 16 bases left between them. CDR1 SGHRS and CDR2 YFSETQ come from the germline V gene. The CDR3 extends over 15 amino acids. The full variable domain, with the rest looked up from reference TRBV5-1 and TRBJ1-5, is KAGVTQTPRYLIKTRGQQVTLSCSPISGHRSVSWYQQTPGQGLQFLFEYFSETQRNKGNFPGRFSGRQFSNSRSEMNVSTLELGDSALYLCASSAGPNGDQPQHFGDGTRLSIL.

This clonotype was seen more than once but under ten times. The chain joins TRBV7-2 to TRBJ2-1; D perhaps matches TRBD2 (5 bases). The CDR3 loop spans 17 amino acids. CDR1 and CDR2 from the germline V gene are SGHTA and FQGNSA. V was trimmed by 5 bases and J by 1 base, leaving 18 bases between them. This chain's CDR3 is CASSPRTGLRSYNEQFF. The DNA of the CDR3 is TGTGCCAGCAGCCCGCGGACTGGCCTCCGATCCTACAATGAGCAGTTCTTC.

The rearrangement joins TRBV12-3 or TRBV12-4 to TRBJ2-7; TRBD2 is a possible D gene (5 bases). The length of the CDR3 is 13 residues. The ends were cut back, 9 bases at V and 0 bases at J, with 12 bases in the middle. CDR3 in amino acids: CASRDQTSYEQYF. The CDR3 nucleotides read TGTGCCAGTCGGGATCAAACCTCCTACGAGCAGTACTTC.

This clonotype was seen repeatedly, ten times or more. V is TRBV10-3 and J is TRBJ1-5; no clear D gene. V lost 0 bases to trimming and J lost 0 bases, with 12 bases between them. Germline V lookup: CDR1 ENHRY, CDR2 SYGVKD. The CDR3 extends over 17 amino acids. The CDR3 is CAISESGVRGSNQPQHF. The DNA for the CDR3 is TGTGCCATCAGTGAGTCGGGTGTGCGGGGTAGCAATCAGCCCCAGCATTTT.

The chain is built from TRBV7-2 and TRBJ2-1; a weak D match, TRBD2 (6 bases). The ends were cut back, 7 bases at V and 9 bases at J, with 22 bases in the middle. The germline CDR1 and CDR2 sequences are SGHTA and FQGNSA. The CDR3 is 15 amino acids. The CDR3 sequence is CASTAVPGAGTEQFF. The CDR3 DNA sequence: TGTGCCAGCACCGCGGTCCCCGGAGCGGGTACTGAGCAGTTCTTC.

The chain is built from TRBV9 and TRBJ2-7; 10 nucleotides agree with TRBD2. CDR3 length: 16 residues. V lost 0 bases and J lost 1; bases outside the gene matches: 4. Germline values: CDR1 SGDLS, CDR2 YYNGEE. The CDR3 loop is CASSVVGTSASYEQYF. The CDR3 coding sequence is TGTGCCAGCAGCGTAGTAGGGACTAGCGCGTCCTACGAGCAGTACTTC.

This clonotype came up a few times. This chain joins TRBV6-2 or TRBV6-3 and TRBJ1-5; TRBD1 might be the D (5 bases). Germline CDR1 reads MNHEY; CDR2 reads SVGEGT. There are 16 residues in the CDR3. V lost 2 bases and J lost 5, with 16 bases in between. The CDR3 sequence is CASSYGSGHLDQPQHF. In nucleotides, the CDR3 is TGTGCCAGCAGTTACGGGTCTGGACATTTGGATCAGCCCCAGCATTTT.

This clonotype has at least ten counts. DNA for the CDR3: TGTGCCAGCAGTTCTGACGGAAACACCGGGGAGCTGTTTTTT. The encoded protein is CASSSDGNTGELFF. This chain links TRBV12-3 or TRBV12-4 with TRBJ2-2; D is undetermined. There are 14 residues in the CDR3. The V end was cut by 4 bases, the J end by 2 bases, with 8 bases between.

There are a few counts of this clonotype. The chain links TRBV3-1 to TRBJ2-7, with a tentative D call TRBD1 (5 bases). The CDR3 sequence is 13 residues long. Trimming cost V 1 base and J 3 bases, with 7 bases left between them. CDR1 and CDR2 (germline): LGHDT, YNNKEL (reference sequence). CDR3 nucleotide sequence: TGTGCCAGCAGCCAAGGACAGCACTACGAGCAGTACTTC. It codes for CASSQGQHYEQYF.

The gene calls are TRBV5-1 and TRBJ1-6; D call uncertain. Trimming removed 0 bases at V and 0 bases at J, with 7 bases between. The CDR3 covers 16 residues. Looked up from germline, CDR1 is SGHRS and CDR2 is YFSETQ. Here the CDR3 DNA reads TGCGCCAGCAGCTTGGGGGCGAGCTCCTATAATTCACCCCTCCACTTT. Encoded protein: CASSLGASSYNSPLHF.